Below are 13 T cell receptor beta chains sequenced from a single sample in a study of post-analysis software for immune sequencing data. Whole-study findings and limits: Several TRBV segments, TRBV5-6, TRBV5-1 and TRBV20-1 among them, were found more frequent in patients than controls.

No cognate antigen is known for these TCRs. TCR beta libraries were prepared from cDNA with unique molecular identifiers. TCRdb itself ran the PCR reads through MiXCR, one entry per CDR3 protein. Here the sample spans roughly 650,000 distinct CDR3 sequences, approximately 59% being singletons. Sequenced input: blood. The source is a girl aged 2-10 years with multiple sclerosis.

This clonotype was seen only a few times. V gene TRBV29-1 combines with J gene TRBJ2-5; 10 positions agree with TRBD1. This CDR3 region has 13 residues. Germline V lookup: CDR1 SQVTM, CDR2 ANQGSEA. J was trimmed by 5 bases and V by 6 bases; bases with no gene match: 6. This CDR3 reads CSVDRGRTETQYF. CDR3 DNA sequence: TGCAGCGTAGACAGGGGGCGTACGGAGACCCAGTACTTC.

This clonotype was seen more than once but under ten times. V gene TRBV7-2 combines with J gene TRBJ2-4; tentatively, D is TRBD1 (6 bases). Germline CDR1 and CDR2: SGHTA and FQGNSA. CDR3 length: 15 amino acids. Trimming removed 5 bases from V and 1 base from J, with 12 bases in between. CDR3 DNA sequence: TGTGCCAGCAGCAAGTCCAGGGGTGCCAAAAACATTCAGTACTTC. This sequence encodes CASSKSRGAKNIQYF.

CDR3 protein: CASSLGVTALHNEQFF. CDR3 bases: TGCGCCAGCAGCTTGGGGGTGACGGCCCTTCACAATGAGCAGTTCTTC. The genes are TRBV5-1 and TRBJ2-1; D is uncertain. Germline V gene data show CDR1 as SGHRS and CDR2 as YFSETQ. CDR3 length: 16 amino acids. V dropped 0 bases and J dropped 5 bases, with 15 bases sitting between them.

The rearrangement links TRBV29-1 to TRBJ2-3; 9 nucleotides align to TRBD1. The trim removed 6 bases at V and 2 bases at J, leaving 6 bases unmatched. Germline V gives CDR1 SQVTM, CDR2 ANQGSEA. The CDR3 sequence is 14 residues long. DNA of the CDR3: TGCAGCGTGGGACAGGGCCTCCCCACAGATACGCAGTATTTT. Translating it yields CSVGQGLPTDTQYF.

As to this clonotype: One end of the junction varies from germline; a read error may be responsible. The genes are TRBV2 and TRBJ2-3; maybe TRBD2 (6 bases). The V gene's germline CDR1 is SNHLY and CDR2 FYNNEI. The CDR3 covers 14 residues. The CDR3: CVSSEASRAGTQYF. CDR3 nucleotides: TGTGTCAGCAGTGAAGCCTCCCGGGCGGGGACGCAGTATTTT.

The chain recombines TRBV20-1 with TRBJ1-5, with a tentative D call TRBD1 (6 bases). V shed 6 bases and J shed 7 bases, with 16 bases lying between them. Germline CDR1 reads DFQATT; CDR2 reads SNEGSKA (reference sequence). This CDR3 is 13 amino acids long. The CDR3 loop is CSAGGDNQQPQHF. Written as DNA, the CDR3 is TGCAGTGCCGGCGGGGACAATCAACAGCCCCAGCATTTT.

The chain recombines TRBV9 with TRBJ2-4, with 8 nucleotides matching TRBD1. The CDR3 sequence is 13 residues long. Germline CDR1 reads SGDLS; CDR2 reads YYNGEE. J lost 9 bases, V lost 3 bases, and 5 bases had no gene match. CDR3 DNA: TGTGCCAGCAGCGGAGGACAGGGATCCATTCAGTACTTC. Protein: CASSGGQGSIQYF.

V is TRBV5-1 and J is TRBJ2-2, with D unresolved. Germline assignment: CDR1 SGHRS and CDR2 YFSETQ. The V gene lost 2 bases and the J gene lost 6 bases, with 5 bases spanning the gap. This CDR3 region has 12 residues. The CDR3 here is CASSFVAGELFF. CDR3 sequence (DNA): TGCGCCAGCAGCTTTGTGGCCGGGGAGCTGTTTTTT.

The chain links TRBV7-9 to TRBJ2-3; D unresolved. CDR3 length equals 12 residues. The germline CDR1 and CDR2 sequences are SEHNR and FQNEAQ (reference sequence). The V gene lost 5 bases and the J gene lost 8 bases, with 11 bases spanning the gap. The CDR3 sequence: CASSPNLATQYF. As DNA, the CDR3 is TGTGCCAGCAGCCCGAACTTGGCTACGCAGTATTTT.

The chain employs TRBV7-2 and TRBJ2-4; 7 bases line up with TRBD1. The CDR3 is 15 residues long. Germline CDR1 is SGHTA and CDR2 is FQGNSA. V shed 4 bases, J shed 0 bases, and the junction held 3 bases outside the gene matches. CDR3 region: CASSSTGVAKNIQYF. CDR3 coding DNA: TGTGCCAGCAGCTCCACAGGGGTAGCCAAAAACATTCAGTACTTC. Supplemented by reference TRBV7-2 and TRBJ2-4, the full variable domain reads GAGVSQSPSNKVTEKGKDVELRCDPISGHTALYWYRQSLGQGLEFLIYFQGNSAPDKSGLPSDRFSAERTGGSVSTLTIQRTQQEDSAVYLCASSSTGVAKNIQYFGAGTRLSVL.

The chain carries TRBV5-5 and TRBJ2-1, with a tentative D call TRBD2 (6 bases). V gave up 4 bases and J gave up 6 bases, with 20 bases separating them. The CDR3 runs 16 residues. Germline CDR1 is SGHKS and CDR2 is YYEKEE (reference sequence). Here the CDR3 DNA reads TGTGCCAGCAGCCCGGCGGAGGGGATAGAGGGCAATGAGCAGTTCTTC. Its translation: CASSPAEGIEGNEQFF.

V gene TRBV10-2 combines with J gene TRBJ2-5, with D tentatively TRBD2 (6 bases). The germline CDR1 and CDR2 sequences are WSHSY and SAAADI. The V and J ends lost 3 bases and 5 bases respectively, with 16 bases between them. The CDR3 is 15 amino acids. CDR3 bases: TGCGCCAGCAGTGACGTGGCGGGGACGGGGGAGACCCAGTACTTC. Amino acid sequence: CASSDVAGTGETQYF.

The chain joins TRBV4-3 to TRBJ2-1; D may match TRBD1 or TRBD2 (5 bases each). CDR1 and CDR2 (germline): LGHNA, YSLEER. V was pared by 3 bases and J by 4 bases, with 10 bases between. This CDR3 contains 14 residues. The CDR3 sequence: CASSHRGGYNEQFF. The CDR3 nucleotides read TGCGCCAGCAGCCATAGGGGCGGGTACAATGAGCAGTTCTTC.